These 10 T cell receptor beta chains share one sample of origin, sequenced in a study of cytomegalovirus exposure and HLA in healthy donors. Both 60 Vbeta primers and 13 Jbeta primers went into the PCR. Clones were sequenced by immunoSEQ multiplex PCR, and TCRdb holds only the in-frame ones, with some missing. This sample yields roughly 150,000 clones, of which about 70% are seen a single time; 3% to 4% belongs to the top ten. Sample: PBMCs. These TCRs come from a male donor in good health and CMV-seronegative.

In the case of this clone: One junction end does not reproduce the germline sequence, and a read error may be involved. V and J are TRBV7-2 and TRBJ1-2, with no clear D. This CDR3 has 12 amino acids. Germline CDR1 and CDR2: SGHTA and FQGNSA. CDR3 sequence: CASSLAQTPQYF. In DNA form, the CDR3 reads TGTGCCAGCAGCTTAGCTCAGACACCCCAATACTTC.

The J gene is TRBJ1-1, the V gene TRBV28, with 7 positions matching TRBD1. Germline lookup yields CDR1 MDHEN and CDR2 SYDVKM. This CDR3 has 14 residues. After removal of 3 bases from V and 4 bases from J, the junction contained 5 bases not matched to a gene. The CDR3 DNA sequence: TGTGCCAGCAGTTTCGGTTGGACAGGCACTGAAGCTTTCTTT. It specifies CASSFGWTGTEAFF.

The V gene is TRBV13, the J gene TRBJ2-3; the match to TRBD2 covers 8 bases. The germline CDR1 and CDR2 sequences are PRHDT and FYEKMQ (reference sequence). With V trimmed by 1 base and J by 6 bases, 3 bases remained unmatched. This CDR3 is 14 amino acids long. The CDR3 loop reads CASSLAGGSDTQYF. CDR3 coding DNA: TGTGCCAGCAGCTTAGCGGGAGGGTCCGATACGCAGTATTTT.

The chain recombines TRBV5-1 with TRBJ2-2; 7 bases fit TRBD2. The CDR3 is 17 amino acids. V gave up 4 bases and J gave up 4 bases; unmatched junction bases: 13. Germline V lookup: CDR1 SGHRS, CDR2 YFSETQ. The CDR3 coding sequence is TGCGCCAGCAGCCCCCTCGGGCGGGGGTCGAGCACCGGGGAGCTGTTTTTT. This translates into CASSPLGRGSSTGELFF.

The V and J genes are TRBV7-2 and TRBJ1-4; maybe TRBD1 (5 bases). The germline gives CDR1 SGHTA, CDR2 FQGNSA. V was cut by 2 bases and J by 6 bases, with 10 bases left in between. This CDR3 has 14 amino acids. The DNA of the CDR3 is TGTGCCAGCAGCTTACGGGGGTTGGATGAAAAACTGTTTTTT. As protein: CASSLRGLDEKLFF.

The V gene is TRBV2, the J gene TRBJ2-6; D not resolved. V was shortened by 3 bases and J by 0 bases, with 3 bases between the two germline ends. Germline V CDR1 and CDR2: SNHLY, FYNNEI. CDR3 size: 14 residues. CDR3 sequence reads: CASSESSGANVLTF. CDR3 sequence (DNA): TGTGCCAGCAGTGAGAGCTCTGGGGCCAACGTCCTGACTTTC.

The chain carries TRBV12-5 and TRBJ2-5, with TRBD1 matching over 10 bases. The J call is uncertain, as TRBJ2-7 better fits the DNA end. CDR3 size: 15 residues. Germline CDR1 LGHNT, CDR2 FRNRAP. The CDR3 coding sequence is TGTGCTAGTGGTTTCGGGGACAGGGGCCTCCACGAGCAGTACTTC. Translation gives CASGFGDRGLHEQYF.

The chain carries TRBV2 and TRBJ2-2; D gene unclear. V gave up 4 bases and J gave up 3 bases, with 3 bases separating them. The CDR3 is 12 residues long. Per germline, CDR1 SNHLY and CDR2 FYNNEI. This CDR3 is CASSVDTGELFF. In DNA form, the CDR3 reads TGTGCCAGCAGTGTCGACACCGGGGAGCTGTTTTTT.

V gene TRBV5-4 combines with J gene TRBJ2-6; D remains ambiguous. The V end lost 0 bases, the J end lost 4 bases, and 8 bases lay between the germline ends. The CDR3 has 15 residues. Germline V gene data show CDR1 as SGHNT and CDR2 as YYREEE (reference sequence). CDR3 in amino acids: CASSLGALGANVLTF. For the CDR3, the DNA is TGTGCCAGCAGCTTGGGGGCATTGGGGGCCAACGTCCTGACTTTC. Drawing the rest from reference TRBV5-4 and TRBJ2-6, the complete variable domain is ETGVTQSPTHLIKTRGQQVTLRCSSQSGHNTVSWYQQALGQGPQFIFQYYREEENGRGNFPPRFSGLQFPNYSSELNVNALELDDSALYLCASSLGALGANVLTFGAGSRLTVL.

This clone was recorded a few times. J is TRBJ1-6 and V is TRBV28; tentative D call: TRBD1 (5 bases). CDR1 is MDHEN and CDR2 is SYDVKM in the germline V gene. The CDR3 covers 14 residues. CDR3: CAGGEGRYNSPLHF. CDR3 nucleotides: TGTGCTGGAGGGGAGGGACGGTATAATTCACCCCTCCACTTT.